The clone carrying this TCR beta chain was recorded many times. What it binds is unknown. This sample was taken from a study of cytomegalovirus exposure and HLA in healthy donors. Study-level results: Overall, 164 TCR beta chains were annotated as cytomegalovirus-associated.

V was clipped by 0 bases and J by 12 bases, with 13 bases between them. This CDR3 region has 12 residues. CDR1 and CDR2 (germline): SQVTM, ANQGSEA. PCR involved 60 Vbeta and 13 Jbeta primers. Sequencing was performed with immunoSEQ multiplex PCR; in TCRdb, only in-frame clones are kept and a portion is missing. The table has 150,000 to 180,000 clones, around 79% seen once; the top ten hold less than 8.5%. The rearrangement uses TRBV29-1 and TRBJ2-3; D is undetermined. This TCR derives from a man under 40 in good health and CMV-seropositive. Sequencing was carried out using PBMCs. The CDR3 region is CSVEEYEEAQYF. The CDR3, as DNA: TGCAGCGTTGAAGAGTACGAGGAAGCCCAGTATTTT.